The sequence of this T cell receptor (beta chain) was determined in a study of T cell changes during pregnancy in multiple sclerosis. CDR1 and CDR2 from the germline V gene are ENHRY and SYGVKD. CDR3 length equals 13 residues. With 4 bases removed from V and 6 bases from J, the gap between germline ends came to 13 bases. Repertoires were generated with immunoSEQ multiplex PCR, while TCRdb's copy carries only in-frame clones and drops some. The sample carries about 76,000 clones, about 92% recorded once. The source material was peripheral blood, sampled in the second trimester of pregnancy. This sequence joins TRBV10-3 and TRBJ2-7, with a tentative D call TRBD1 (6 bases). The sequence derives from a female donor with multiple sclerosis, enrolled in a pregnancy study. The CDR3 loop is CAISGLTGSEQYF. The CDR3 nucleotides are TGTGCCATCAGTGGGCTAACAGGGAGCGAGCAGTACTTC.